Each of the 20 T cell receptor beta chains below was sequenced from the same sample in a study of blood T cell repertoires in COVID-19 (dated by TCRdb to the early 2020s). Library construction relied on the immunoSEQ multiplex PCR assay. The table comes from immuneACCESS by way of TCRdb, which keeps in-frame sequences with V and J called. Part of the clones is missing from these tables; in studies checked, under half for an unresolved V gene and the rest for unknown reasons. The sample includes about 220,000 clones, with 80% to 90% observed a single time. Jointly, the top ten make up 3% to 3.5% of the sample. Sample: PBMCs or T cells enriched from blood (not recorded which). The receptors derive from a woman younger than 30 in a cohort exposed to, infected with or recovered from COVID-19 (not recorded which).

The chain joins TRBV6-2 or TRBV6-3 to TRBJ2-1; D is possibly TRBD2 (5 bases). V dropped 0 bases and J dropped 5 bases, with 11 bases sitting between them. This CDR3 has 15 residues. Germline V CDR1 and CDR2: MNHEY, SVGEGT. CDR3 residues: CASSYSGISDNEQFF. The DNA of the CDR3 is TGTGCCAGCAGTTACTCCGGGATTAGCGACAATGAGCAGTTCTTC.

This clone is a singleton in its sample. This sequence joins TRBV6-5 and TRBJ2-3, with 8 bases matching TRBD2. There are 15 residues in the CDR3. Germline CDR1 is MNHEY and CDR2 is SVGAGI. Unmatched junction bases numbered 4, after V lost 0 bases and J lost 5 bases. The CDR3 region is CASSYSGTSVDTQYF. The CDR3 DNA is TGTGCCAGCAGTTACTCGGGGACTAGTGTAGATACGCAGTATTTT.

This clone came up once. This chain uses TRBV2 with TRBJ2-1; TRBD2 might be the D (6 bases). There are 15 residues in the CDR3. Deletions cut 4 bases from V and 8 bases from J, with 18 bases between. From germline, CDR1 is SNHLY and CDR2 FYNNEI. CDR3 loop: CASSGRDWELYEQFF. The CDR3 DNA follows: TGTGCCAGCAGTGGGAGGGACTGGGAGCTGTATGAGCAGTTCTTC.

This chain links TRBV5-1 with TRBJ1-1, with D uncertain. Between the trimmed V and J ends, which lost 5 bases and 0 bases, there was a span of 11 bases. CDR3 length: 14 residues. Germline CDR1 is SGHRS and CDR2 is YFSETQ. The CDR3 loop reads CASSFGLMNTEAFF. The CDR3 region has the DNA TGCGCCAGCAGTTTTGGACTGATGAACACTGAAGCTTTCTTT.

CDR3 sequence (DNA): TGTGCCAGTAGTTCCAGGGGCACTGAAGCTTTCTTT. Protein sequence: CASSSRGTEAFF. The chain is built from TRBV19 and TRBJ1-1; D perhaps matches TRBD1 (6 bases). Trimming left V 5 bases short and J 4 bases short, with 8 bases between. CDR1 is LNHDA, CDR2 SQIVND, per germline (reference sequence). This CDR3 region has 12 residues.

A single count supports this clone. The chain recombines TRBV9 with TRBJ2-1; D might be TRBD1 (7 bases). This CDR3 has 17 amino acids. The germline CDR1 and CDR2 sequences are SGDLS and YYNGEE. The V end lost 0 bases, the J end lost 0 bases, and 13 bases lay between the germline ends. DNA of the CDR3: TGTGCCAGCAGCGTAGCTCAGGGGGGCAGCTCCTACAATGAGCAGTTCTTC. It translates to CASSVAQGGSSYNEQFF.

The chain recombines TRBV7-9 with TRBJ2-2; possible D gene TRBD2, 6 bases. V lost 5 bases to trimming and J lost 6 bases, with 7 bases between them. Germline CDR1 is SEHNR and CDR2 is FQNEAQ (reference sequence). CDR3 length: 12 amino acids. The CDR3 nucleotides read TGTGCCAGCAGCCGGAGGGCCGGGGAGCTGTTTTTT. Translation gives CASSRRAGELFF. The full variable domain, its missing parts supplied by reference TRBV7-9 and TRBJ2-2, is DTGVSQNPRHKITKRGQNVTFRCDPISEHNRLYWYRQTLGQGPEFLTYFQNEAQLEKSRLLSDRFSAERPKGSFSTLEIQRTEQGDSAMYLCASSRRAGELFFGEGSRLTVL.

V and J are TRBV5-4 and TRBJ1-2; a possible D gene is TRBD1 (5 bases). Germline loops: CDR1 SGHNT, CDR2 YYREEE (reference sequence). Trimming took 2 bases from V and 6 from J, leaving 17 bases between them. This CDR3 contains 15 residues. In DNA form, the CDR3 reads TGTGCCAGCAGCTTACAAGGGACTCCATTGGATGGCTACACCTTC. It translates to CASSLQGTPLDGYTF.

This clone was observed once. J is TRBJ1-5 and V is TRBV27; D call uncertain. V was trimmed by 2 bases and J by 6 bases, leaving 5 bases between them. Germline V CDR1 and CDR2: MNHEY, SMNVEV (reference sequence). The CDR3 has 12 amino acids. Here the CDR3 DNA reads TGTGCCAGCAGTTTAACGGGTCAGCCCCAGCATTTT. It specifies CASSLTGQPQHF.

This clone has just a few counts. This chain connects TRBV20-1 to TRBJ2-7; D uncertain. Germline CDR1 and CDR2: DFQATT and SNEGSKA (reference sequence). Trimming stripped 3 bases from V and 1 base from J, with 7 bases between. The CDR3 is made up of 12 amino acids. The CDR3 loop is CSASRTSYEQYF. The CDR3 nucleotides read TGCAGTGCTAGTCGTACATCCTACGAGCAGTACTTC.

This rearrangement joins TRBV6-5 to TRBJ2-3; 9 bases agree with TRBD2. V gave up 10 bases and J gave up 6 bases; unmatched junction bases: 11. Germline lookup yields CDR1 MNHEY and CDR2 SVGAGI. The CDR3 has 14 residues. This chain's CDR3 is CATSRSGRSDTQYF. The DNA for the CDR3 is TGTGCCACCTCGAGGAGCGGGAGGTCGGATACGCAGTATTTT.

The genes are TRBV5-5 and TRBJ1-5; no firm D call. The V end lost 4 bases, the J end lost 2 bases, and 7 bases lay between the germline ends. Looked up from germline, CDR1 is SGHKS and CDR2 is YYEKEE (reference sequence). CDR3 length: 13 amino acids. The CDR3 loop reads CASSRLGNQPQHF. The CDR3, as DNA: TGTGCCAGCAGCCGATTAGGCAATCAGCCCCAGCATTTT.

This chain connects TRBV7-3 to TRBJ2-5; tentative D call: TRBD2 (6 bases). Deletions cut 5 bases from V and 2 bases from J, with 18 bases between. Germline CDR1 reads SGHTA; CDR2 reads FQGTGA. The CDR3 is made up of 16 amino acids. CDR3 residues: CASSPEGGAGQETQYF. CDR3 bases: TGTGCCAGCAGCCCCGAGGGCGGGGCAGGTCAAGAGACCCAGTACTTC.

This clone has just one count. DNA for the CDR3: TGTGCCACCAGCAGTCTCGTGGGCCCTGATCAGCCCCAGCATTTT. Amino acid sequence: CATSSLVGPDQPQHF. The chain employs TRBV15 and TRBJ1-5; D is undetermined. The germline gives CDR1 LNHNV, CDR2 YYDKDF (reference sequence). The CDR3 runs to 15 residues. The germline V and J ends were trimmed by 3 bases and 5 bases, with 14 bases remaining between them.

The chain joins TRBV2 to TRBJ1-3; tentative D call: TRBD1 (6 bases). CDR1 and CDR2 from the germline V gene are SNHLY and FYNNEI. V lost 7 bases to trimming and J lost 0 bases, with 10 bases between them. The CDR3 length is 14 residues. CDR3 DNA: TGTGCCAGCACTAAGGGGGACTCTGGAAACACCATATATTTT. Translating gives CASTKGDSGNTIYF.

In this sample, this clone turned up once. The J gene is TRBJ2-5, the V gene TRBV28, with D possibly matching TRBD1 (7 bases). The V and J ends lost 4 bases and 4 bases respectively, with 13 bases between them. Germline V gene data show CDR1 as MDHEN and CDR2 as SYDVKM. CDR3 length equals 14 residues. CDR3 sequence reads: CASSSAQGGETQYF. In DNA form, the CDR3 reads TGTGCCAGCAGTTCTGCGCAGGGGGGAGAGACCCAGTACTTC.

In its sample, this clone was seen a few times. The chain links TRBV5-1 to TRBJ2-1, with D maybe TRBD2 (6 bases). The germline CDR1 and CDR2 sequences are SGHRS and YFSETQ. The CDR3 sequence is 11 residues long. With 4 bases removed from V and 9 bases from J, the gap between germline ends came to 8 bases. CDR3 residues: CASSPGLEQFF. Here the CDR3 DNA reads TGCGCCAGCAGCCCGGGACTTGAGCAGTTCTTC.

CDR3: CASSQDRGSAEAFF. CDR3 in DNA: TGTGCCAGCAGCCAAGATCGGGGGTCCGCTGAAGCTTTCTTT. The genes are TRBV4-2 and TRBJ1-1; maybe TRBD1 (5 bases). Germline V gene lookup returns CDR1 LGHNA and CDR2 YNFKEQ. CDR3 size: 14 residues. V shed 0 bases and J shed 6 bases, with 11 bases lying between them.

This clone was found once. The genes are TRBV5-1 and TRBJ1-1, with D hard to call. CDR1 and CDR2 (germline): SGHRS, YFSETQ. The CDR3 runs 14 residues. V was pared by 2 bases and J by 2 bases, with 10 bases between. CDR3 amino acids: CASSFGGFNTEAFF. The CDR3 DNA follows: TGCGCCAGCAGCTTCGGCGGGTTCAACACTGAAGCTTTCTTT.

Only a few counts were recorded for this clone. The chain links TRBV3-1 (or the pseudogene TRBV3-2) to TRBJ1-1, with D uncertain. Trimming pared 0 bases from V and 11 bases from J, leaving 10 bases between. Per germline, CDR1 LGHDT and CDR2 YNNKEL (reference sequence). The CDR3 runs 12 residues. Here the CDR3 reads CASSQEFGGAFF. DNA of the CDR3: TGTGCCAGCAGCCAAGAATTTGGAGGGGCTTTCTTT.